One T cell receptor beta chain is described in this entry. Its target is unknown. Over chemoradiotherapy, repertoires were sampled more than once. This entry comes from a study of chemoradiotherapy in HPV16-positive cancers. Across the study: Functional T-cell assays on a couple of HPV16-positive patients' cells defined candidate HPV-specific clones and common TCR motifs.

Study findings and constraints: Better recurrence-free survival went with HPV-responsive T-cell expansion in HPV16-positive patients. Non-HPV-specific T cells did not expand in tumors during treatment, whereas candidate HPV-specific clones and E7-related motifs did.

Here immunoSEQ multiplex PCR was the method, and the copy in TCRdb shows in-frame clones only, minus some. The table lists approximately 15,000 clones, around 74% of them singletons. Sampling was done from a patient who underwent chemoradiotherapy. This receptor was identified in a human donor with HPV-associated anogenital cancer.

CDR3 loop: CASSSLGFDSPRTF. CDR3 nucleotides: TGTGCCAGCAGCTCATTAGGATTTGACAGTCCTCGGACTTTC. The gene calls are TRBV7-6 and TRBJ2-6, with D maybe TRBD1 (5 bases). This CDR3 contains 14 residues. The V end was cut by 4 bases, the J end by 18 bases, with 22 bases between. CDR1 SGHVS and CDR2 FNYEAQ come from the germline V gene.